This TCR beta chain appears in the sequencing data of a study of response to subunit inactivated influenza vaccine. TCRdb passed the RT-PCR reads through MiXCR, listing each CDR3 protein once. Of 500,000 or so distinct CDR3 sequences in the sample, about 15% are singletons; the top ten hold less than 4%. Study conclusions and caveats: Authors suggested that a seasonal influenza vaccination recruits few new T cells each time.

The CDR3 sequence is 21 residues long. This clonotype has only a few counts. What it binds is not known. The TCR originated in a man aged 50 to 69 who received an inactivated influenza vaccine. The source material was CD4+ T cells sorted from PBMCs, sampled less than 25 months after vaccination. This chain connects TRBV21-1 to TRBJ2-5; the table assigns TRBD1, which was not confirmed against the DNA. TRBV21-1 is assigned pseudogene status. The CDR3, as DNA: TGTGCCAGCAGCAAAGTTTTTGGGCCCTTTACTCGGACAGGGGGTCAGGAGACCCAGTACTTC. Translating gives CASSKVFGPFTRTGGQETQYF.